This TCR beta chain derives from a study of OX40 agonist ivuxolimab in advanced cancers. Study details: Males comprised 82.7% of the group, whose mean age was roughly 64 years (range about 20 to 85). Study-wide results and caveats: People who partly responded at 0.1-3.0 mg/kg had some of the least clonal expansion seen. The antigens recognized by the expanded peripheral T cells, that is their antigen specificity, were not determined. The average count of expanded clones was higher among CD8+ T cells than among CD4+.

Trimming took 0 bases from V and 0 from J, leaving 11 bases between them. This CDR3 has 17 residues. Germline lookup yields CDR1 SGHVS and CDR2 FNYEAQ. Here immunoSEQ multiplex PCR was the method, and the copy in TCRdb shows in-frame clones only, minus some. In the table there are tens of thousands of clones, 80% to 90% of which are singletons. Points on this clone: Its antigen remains unknown.

This material consisted of CD4+ or CD8+ T cells sorted from blood, taken in a trial of the OX40 agonist ivuxolimab. This clonotype was obtained from an adult with an advanced solid tumor such as melanoma, head and neck, liver or kidney cancer. V and J are TRBV7-6 and TRBJ1-4; D gene unclear. For the CDR3, the DNA is TGTGCCAGCAGCTTAGCTATCGACCCCGCAACTAATGAAAAACTGTTTTTT. Translation: CASSLAIDPATNEKLFF.